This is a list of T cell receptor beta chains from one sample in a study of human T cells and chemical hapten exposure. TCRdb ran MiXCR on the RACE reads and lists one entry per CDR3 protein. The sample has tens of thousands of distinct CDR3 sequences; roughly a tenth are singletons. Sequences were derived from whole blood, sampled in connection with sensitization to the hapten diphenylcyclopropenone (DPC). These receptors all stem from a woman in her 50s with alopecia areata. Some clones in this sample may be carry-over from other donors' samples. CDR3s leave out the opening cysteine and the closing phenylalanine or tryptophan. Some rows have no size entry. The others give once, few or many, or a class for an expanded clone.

CDR3: ASSLDENQPQH; V: TRBV28; J: TRBJ1-5; size: -; length: 11
CDR3: ASSPVLANEQF; V: TRBV18; J: TRBJ2-1; size: -; length: 11
CDR3: ASSLEQGSYEQY; V: TRBV5-1; J: TRBJ2-7; size: -; length: 12
CDR3: ASSLLRGGSNEQF; V: TRBV5-1; J: TRBJ2-1; size: many; length: 13
CDR3: AITGTGDAGELF; V: TRBV10-3; J: TRBJ2-2; size: many; length: 12
CDR3: SALPGLAAPYNEQF; V: TRBV20-1; J: TRBJ2-1; size: -; length: 14
CDR3: SARDTAGRTYNSPLH; V: TRBV20-1; J: TRBJ1-6; size: once; length: 15
CDR3: ASSLTRTRGRTGTEAF; V: TRBV18; J: TRBJ1-1; size: many; length: 16
CDR3: ASSYSSCRDRVPRSYEQY; V: TRBV6-8; J: TRBJ2-7; size: -; length: 18
CDR3: ASRKGASYEQY; V: TRBV6-5; J: TRBJ2-7; size: many; length: 11
CDR3: ASSAGGPQETQY; V: TRBV10-2; J: TRBJ2-5; size: few; length: 12
CDR3: ASSLAGLAGGGETQY; V: TRBV12-3/TRBV12-4; J: TRBJ2-5; size: -; length: 15
CDR3: ASSQGEGWGGPQH; V: TRBV4-2; J: TRBJ1-5; size: many; length: 13
CDR3: SVGELAGVGETQY; V: TRBV29-1; J: TRBJ2-5; size: -; length: 13
CDR3: ASSSRSTSGFQETQY; V: TRBV7-9; J: TRBJ2-5; size: -; length: 15
CDR3: ASMGSGSAETRY; V: TRBV28; J: TRBJ2-5; size: -; length: 12
CDR3: ASRGSGDTGELF; V: TRBV4-3; J: TRBJ2-2; size: many; length: 12
CDR3: ASSPSPGGRTQY; V: TRBV12-3/TRBV12-4; J: TRBJ2-5; size: -; length: 12
CDR3: ASSTGQGLSEQY; V: TRBV9; J: TRBJ2-7; size: many; length: 12
CDR3: ASSLAGTENSPLH; V: TRBV7-6; J: TRBJ1-6; size: many; length: 13
CDR3: ASSLGTSGPETQY; V: TRBV5-1; J: TRBJ2-5; size: many; length: 13
CDR3: ASIEGAIDNSPLH; V: TRBV2; J: TRBJ1-6; size: few; length: 13
CDR3: ASSGPGQGEETQY; V: TRBV28; J: TRBJ2-5; size: many; length: 13
CDR3: ASSRTSGYYEQY; V: TRBV11-2; J: TRBJ2-7; size: many; length: 12
CDR3: ASSPDGTLKLAKNIQY; V: TRBV4-2; J: TRBJ2-4; size: few; length: 16
CDR3: ASSQDQTSGSRAYNEQF; V: TRBV4-1; J: TRBJ2-1; size: few; length: 17
CDR3: ASRTLSLNTEAF; V: TRBV5-6; J: TRBJ1-1; size: -; length: 12
CDR3: ASSRERRAGSGVGKEY; V: TRBV21-1; J: TRBJ2-7; size: many; length: 16
CDR3: SVGGERPQY; V: TRBV29-1; J: TRBJ2-3; size: -; length: 9
CDR3: ASSPRASGSTDTQY; V: TRBV7-9; J: TRBJ2-3; size: few; length: 14
CDR3: SARDFRLIAQETQY; V: TRBV20-1; J: TRBJ2-5; size: many; length: 14
CDR3: ASSQDGGRAVYEQY; V: TRBV4-3; J: TRBJ2-7; size: few; length: 14
CDR3: ASRPSWLAGETQY; V: TRBV7-2; J: TRBJ2-5; size: many; length: 13
CDR3: ASSQGGAGTDTQY; V: TRBV7-6; J: TRBJ2-3; size: once; length: 13
CDR3: ASSSCGKREFYNEQF; V: TRBV21-1; J: TRBJ2-1; size: many; length: 15
CDR3: ASSGGLAGLVDTQY; V: TRBV9; J: TRBJ2-3; size: -; length: 14
CDR3: SALQGARTEAF; V: TRBV20-1; J: TRBJ1-1; size: -; length: 11
CDR3: ASRYSGANVLT; V: TRBV6-5; J: TRBJ2-6; size: many; length: 11
CDR3: ATIWEVDNSPLH; V: TRBV27; J: TRBJ1-6; size: few; length: 12
CDR3: SAPPTGRNTGELF; V: TRBV20-1; J: TRBJ2-2; size: many; length: 13
CDR3: ASSLDPGLGREQY; V: TRBV11-2; J: TRBJ2-7; size: -; length: 13
CDR3: ASSLLESMGEQF; V: TRBV7-9; J: TRBJ2-1; size: many; length: 12
CDR3: ASSPSTGTQPQH; V: TRBV28; J: TRBJ1-5; size: few; length: 12
CDR3: SVETLGDYGYT; V: TRBV29-1; J: TRBJ1-2; size: -; length: 11
CDR3: ASSQSGEAVVWSNQPQH; V: TRBV23-1; J: TRBJ1-5; size: few; length: 17
CDR3: ARCGSGEQF; V: TRBV24-1; J: TRBJ2-1; size: -; length: 9
CDR3: SASHRGGVEQY; V: TRBV20-1; J: TRBJ2-7; size: few; length: 11
CDR3: ATSGRGRAKNIQY; V: TRBV15; J: TRBJ2-4; size: few; length: 13
CDR3: SASPGDFFYNEQF; V: TRBV20-1; J: TRBJ2-1; size: many; length: 13
CDR3: ASRIGQGASDTQY; V: TRBV11-2; J: TRBJ2-3; size: many; length: 13
CDR3: ASSAGTGRTDTQY; V: TRBV25-1; J: TRBJ2-3; size: -; length: 13
CDR3: ASSPRLSSYEQY; V: TRBV11-3; J: TRBJ2-7; size: few; length: 12
CDR3: ASSLGADGGPLH; V: TRBV12-3/TRBV12-4; J: TRBJ1-6; size: few; length: 12
CDR3: ASSQEVAALAKNIQY; V: TRBV4-2; J: TRBJ2-4; size: many; length: 15